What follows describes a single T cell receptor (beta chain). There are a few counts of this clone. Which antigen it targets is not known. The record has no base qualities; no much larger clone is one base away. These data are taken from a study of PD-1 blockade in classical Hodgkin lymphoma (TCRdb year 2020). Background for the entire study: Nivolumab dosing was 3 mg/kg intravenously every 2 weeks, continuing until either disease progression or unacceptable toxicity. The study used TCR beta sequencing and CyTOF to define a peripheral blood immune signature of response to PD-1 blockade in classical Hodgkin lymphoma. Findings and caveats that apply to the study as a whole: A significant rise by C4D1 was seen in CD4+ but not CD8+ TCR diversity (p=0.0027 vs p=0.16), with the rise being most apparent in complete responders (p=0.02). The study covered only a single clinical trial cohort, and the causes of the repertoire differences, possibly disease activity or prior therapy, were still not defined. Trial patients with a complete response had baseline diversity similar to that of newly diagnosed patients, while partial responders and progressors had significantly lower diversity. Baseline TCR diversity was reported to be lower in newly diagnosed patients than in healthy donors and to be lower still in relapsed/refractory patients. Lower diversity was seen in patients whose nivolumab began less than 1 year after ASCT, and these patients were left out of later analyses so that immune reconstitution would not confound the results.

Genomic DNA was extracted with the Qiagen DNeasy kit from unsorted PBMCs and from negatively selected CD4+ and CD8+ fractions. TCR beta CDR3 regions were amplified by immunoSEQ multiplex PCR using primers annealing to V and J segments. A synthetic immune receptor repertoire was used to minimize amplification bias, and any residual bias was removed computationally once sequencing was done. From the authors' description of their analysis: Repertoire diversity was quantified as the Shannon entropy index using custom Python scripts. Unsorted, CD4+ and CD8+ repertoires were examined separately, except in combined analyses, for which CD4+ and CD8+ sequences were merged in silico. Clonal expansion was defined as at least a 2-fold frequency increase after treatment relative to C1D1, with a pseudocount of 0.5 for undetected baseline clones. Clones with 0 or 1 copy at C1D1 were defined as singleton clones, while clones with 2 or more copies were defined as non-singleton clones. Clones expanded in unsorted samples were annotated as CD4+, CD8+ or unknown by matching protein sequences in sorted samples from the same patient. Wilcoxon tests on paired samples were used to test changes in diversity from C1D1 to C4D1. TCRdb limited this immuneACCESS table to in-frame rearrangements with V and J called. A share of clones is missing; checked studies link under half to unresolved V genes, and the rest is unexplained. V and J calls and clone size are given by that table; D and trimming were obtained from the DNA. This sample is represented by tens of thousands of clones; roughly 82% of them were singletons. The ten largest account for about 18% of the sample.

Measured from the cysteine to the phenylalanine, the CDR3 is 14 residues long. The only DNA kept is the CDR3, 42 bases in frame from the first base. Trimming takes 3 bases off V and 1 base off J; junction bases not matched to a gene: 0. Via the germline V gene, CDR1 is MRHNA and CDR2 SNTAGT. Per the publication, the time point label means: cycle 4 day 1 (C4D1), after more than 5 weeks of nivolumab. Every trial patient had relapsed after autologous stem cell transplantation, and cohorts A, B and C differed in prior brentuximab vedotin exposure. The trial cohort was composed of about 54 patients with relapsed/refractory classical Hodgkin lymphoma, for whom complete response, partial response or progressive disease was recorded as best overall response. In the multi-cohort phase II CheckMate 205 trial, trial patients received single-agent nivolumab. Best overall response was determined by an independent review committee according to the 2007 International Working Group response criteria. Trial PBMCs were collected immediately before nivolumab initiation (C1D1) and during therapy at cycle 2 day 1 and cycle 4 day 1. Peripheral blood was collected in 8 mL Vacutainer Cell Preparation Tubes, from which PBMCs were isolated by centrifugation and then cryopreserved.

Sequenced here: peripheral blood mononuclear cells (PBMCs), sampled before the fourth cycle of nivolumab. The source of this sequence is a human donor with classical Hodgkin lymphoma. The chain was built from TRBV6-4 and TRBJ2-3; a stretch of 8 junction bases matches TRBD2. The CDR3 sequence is CASSERGGTDTQYF. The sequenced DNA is TGTGCCAGCAGTGAGCGGGGGGGCACAGATACGCAGTATTTT.